Listed here are 26 T cell receptor beta chains from one sample, sequenced in a study of cytomegalovirus exposure and HLA in healthy donors listed by TCRdb under 2017. The method behind the library was the immunoSEQ multiplex PCR assay. TCRdb limited this immuneACCESS table to in-frame rearrangements with V and J called. A share of clones is missing; checked studies link under half to unresolved V genes, and the rest is unexplained. The table for this sample lists 240,000 or so clones; about 86% of them were counted only once. The ten top clones hold 0.95% to 1.5% of the sample. The sample was PBMCs. Receptors were obtained from a woman in her thirties in good health and CMV-seropositive.

The J gene is TRBJ1-2, the V gene TRBV20-1; 7 positions match TRBD1. The V and J ends lost 4 bases and 8 bases, in that order; junction bases with no gene match: 4. CDR3 length: 11 amino acids. Per the germline V gene, CDR1 is DFQATT and CDR2 is SNEGSKA (reference sequence). The CDR3 region is CSANDRAGYTF. The CDR3 region has the DNA TGCAGTGCTAATGACAGGGCCGGCTACACCTTC.

The chain has TRBV28 and TRBJ2-7; a weak D match, TRBD2 (6 bases). Trimming cost V 3 bases and J 3 bases, with 15 bases left between them. Germline CDR1 reads MDHEN; CDR2 reads SYDVKM. CDR3 length: 15 residues. The CDR3 region is CASSFEGTPHYEQYF. The CDR3 DNA follows: TGTGCCAGCAGTTTCGAGGGGACTCCCCACTACGAGCAGTACTTC.

The chain carries TRBV9 and TRBJ2-7; 12 bases fit TRBD1. Germline V gives CDR1 SGDLS, CDR2 YYNGEE. The ends lost 10 bases at V and 7 bases at J; junction bases unmatched: 9. The length of the CDR3 is 13 residues. The CDR3 DNA reads TGTGCCGGCCGGGACAGGGGGCCCCGGGAGCAGTACTTC. Protein: CAGRDRGPREQYF.

CDR3 region: CASSQDLSQGARIGLLEKLFF. In DNA, the CDR3 is TGTGCCAGCAGCCAAGATCTGTCGCAGGGGGCGCGAATAGGTTTACTCGAAAAACTGTTTTTT. The chain carries TRBV4-2 and TRBJ1-4; TRBD1 matches at 8 bases. Per germline, CDR1 LGHNA and CDR2 YNFKEQ. CDR3 length: 21 residues. After removal of 0 bases from V and 8 bases from J, the junction contained 23 bases not matched to a gene.

The chain uses TRBV5-4 and TRBJ2-2; D unresolved. V gave up 7 bases and J gave up 7 bases, with 8 bases separating them. Germline V gives CDR1 SGHNT, CDR2 YYREEE (reference sequence). The CDR3 length is 11 residues. CDR3 sequence reads: CASSFGGELFF. The DNA for the CDR3 is TGTGCCAGCTCTTTCGGCGGGGAGCTGTTTTTT.

Remarks on this clone: Other DNA sequences in this sample translate to the same CDR3. V gene TRBV27 combines with J gene TRBJ2-7; 7 bases map to TRBD2. Germline assignment: CDR1 MNHEY and CDR2 SMNVEV (reference sequence). After removal of 3 bases from V and 2 bases from J, the junction contained 1 base not matched to a gene. The CDR3 consists of 13 residues. The DNA of the CDR3 is TGTGCCAGCAGTTTCGGACTAGCCTACGAGCAGTACTTC. This encodes CASSFGLAYEQYF.

This chain uses TRBV5-5 with TRBJ1-2; tentative D call: TRBD1 (6 bases). The V gene lost 0 bases and the J gene lost 2 bases, with 11 bases spanning the gap. This CDR3 is built from 15 residues. Germline CDR1 and CDR2: SGHKS and YYEKEE (reference sequence). CDR3 nucleotides: TGTGCCAGCAGCTTGGAGGGGGTCTCCAACTATGGCTACACCTTC. Translated: CASSLEGVSNYGYTF.

V is TRBV28 and J is TRBJ2-2; no reliable D call. The CDR3 is 13 residues long. Germline values: CDR1 MDHEN, CDR2 SYDVKM. With 6 bases removed from V and 6 bases from J, the gap between germline ends came to 11 bases. Here the CDR3 reads CASSLARPGELFF. Here the CDR3 DNA reads TGTGCCAGCAGCCTGGCCCGTCCCGGGGAGCTGTTTTTT.

The V and J genes are TRBV5-1 and TRBJ1-1; the D is unclear. Germline-derived CDR1 and CDR2 are SGHRS and YFSETQ. This CDR3 has 12 amino acids. V lost 0 bases, J lost 6 bases, and 6 bases lay in between. CDR3 in DNA: TGCGCCAGCAGCTTGGATCTTGCTGAAGCTTTCTTT. Translated, it gives CASSLDLAEAFF. Variable domain in full (rest from reference TRBV5-1 and TRBJ1-1): KAGVTQTPRYLIKTRGQQVTLSCSPISGHRSVSWYQQTPGQGLQFLFEYFSETQRNKGNFPGRFSGRQFSNSRSEMNVSTLELGDSALYLCASSLDLAEAFFGQGTRLTVV.

This clone was seen a handful of times. V is TRBV6-4 and J is TRBJ2-3, with 8 bases that match TRBD1. Losses at the gene ends were 0 bases for V and 3 bases for J; bases not matched to a gene: 5. CDR3 length: 16 amino acids. Germline V gene sequence: CDR1 MRHNA, CDR2 SNTAGT. CDR3 bases: TGTGCCAGCAGTGACTCGGTTCAGGGGGCAACAGATACGCAGTATTTT. It specifies CASSDSVQGATDTQYF.

The J gene is TRBJ2-7, the V gene TRBV28; TRBD2 is a possible D gene (5 bases). In germline, CDR1 is MDHEN, CDR2 SYDVKM. The CDR3 is 12 amino acids. Trimming pared 6 bases from V and 4 bases from J, leaving 10 bases between. This CDR3 reads CASSRPGYEQYF. The DNA of the CDR3 is TGTGCCAGCAGCAGACCGGGGTACGAGCAGTACTTC.

The chain joins TRBV2 to TRBJ1-2, with 11 nucleotides matching TRBD1. Germline V lookup: CDR1 SNHLY, CDR2 FYNNEI. With V trimmed by 7 bases and J by 6 bases, 4 bases remained unmatched. This CDR3 has 13 amino acids. The CDR3 bases are TGTGCCAGCAATGGACAGGGGGCAAATGGCTACACCTTC. Amino acids: CASNGQGANGYTF.

In the case of this clone: This same CDR3 is encoded by further DNA sequences in the sample. The chain is built from TRBV30 and TRBJ2-7, with D possibly matching TRBD2 (6 bases). Between the trimmed V and J ends, which lost 2 bases and 0 bases, there was a span of 8 bases. Germline V CDR1 and CDR2: GTSNPN, SVGIG (reference sequence). The CDR3 consists of 13 residues. Written as DNA, the CDR3 is TGTGCCTGGAGTCGGGGGTCCTCCTACGAGCAGTACTTC. Translated, it gives CAWSRGSSYEQYF. The whole variable domain, remainder taken from reference TRBV30 and TRBJ2-7, is SQTIHQWPATLVQPVGSPLSLECTVEGTSNPNLYWYRQAAGRGLQLLFYSVGIGQISSEVPQNLSASRPQDRQFILSSKKLLLSDSGFYLCAWSRGSSYEQYFGPGTRLTVT.

The chain carries TRBV5-4 and TRBJ1-5, with 7 bases matching TRBD1. Trimming removed 3 bases from V and 5 bases from J; junction bases left unmatched: 11. Per the germline V gene, CDR1 is SGHNT and CDR2 is YYREEE (reference sequence). The CDR3 runs 16 residues. This CDR3 reads CASSSKKTQGDQPQHF. The CDR3 DNA is TGTGCCAGCAGCTCCAAGAAAACGCAGGGGGATCAGCCCCAGCATTTT.

The chain uses TRBV4-1 and TRBJ2-7, with D unclear. Trimming took off 0 bases at V and 2 bases at J, with 11 bases between the two ends. The CDR3 totals 15 residues. Germline-derived CDR1 and CDR2 are MGHRA and YSYEKL. In DNA form, the CDR3 reads TGCGCCAGCAGCCAAGATTCGACTTCAACCTACGAGCAGTACTTC. Translation: CASSQDSTSTYEQYF.

The chain recombines TRBV10-3 with TRBJ2-1, with 12 bases lining up with TRBD2. The V segment lost 6 bases and the J segment 2 bases; nucleotides outside the gene matches: 8. Germline CDR1 reads ENHRY; CDR2 reads SYGVKD. The CDR3 length is 17 residues. The DNA for the CDR3 is TGTGCCATCAGGACGACTAGCGGGAGCCCCACCTACAATGAGCAGTTCTTC. Translated, it gives CAIRTTSGSPTYNEQFF.

The chain links TRBV18 to TRBJ1-1; D unclear. V was trimmed by 2 bases and J by 4 bases, leaving 11 bases between them. The V gene's germline CDR1 is KGHSH and CDR2 LQKENI. CDR3 size: 14 residues. CDR3 bases: TGTGCCAGCTCACCAGAGGGCAGTGGCACTGAAGCTTTCTTT. It specifies CASSPEGSGTEAFF.

This chain uses TRBV27 with TRBJ1-1; 7 positions match TRBD1. There are 14 residues in the CDR3. The germline CDR1 and CDR2 sequences are MNHEY and SMNVEV (reference sequence). The V and J ends lost 7 bases and 0 bases, in that order; junction bases with no gene match: 5. As DNA, the CDR3 is TGTGCCAGCATCCGACAGGGACTGAACACTGAAGCTTTCTTT. It translates to CASIRQGLNTEAFF.

This clone was recorded only once. The chain recombines TRBV4-2 with TRBJ2-2; TRBD2 agrees at 11 bases. Germline CDR1 LGHNA, CDR2 YNFKEQ. This CDR3 has 15 amino acids. V lost 1 base and J lost 7; bases outside the gene matches: 2. The CDR3 region has the DNA TGTGCCAGCAGCCAAGGGACTAGCGGGTACGGGGAGCTGTTTTTT. As protein: CASSQGTSGYGELFF.

The chain carries TRBV30 and TRBJ2-3; weak D call: TRBD2 (5 bases). The CDR3 is made up of 15 amino acids. Trimming removed 0 bases at V and 0 bases at J, with 10 bases between. CDR1 is GTSNPN and CDR2 is SVGIG in the germline V gene (reference sequence). The CDR3 spells CAWSVVGASTDTQYF. As DNA, the CDR3 is TGTGCCTGGAGTGTCGTGGGAGCTAGCACAGATACGCAGTATTTT.

The CDR3 sequence: CASSSIAGSRNEQFF. The CDR3 bases are TGTGCCAGCAGCTCTATAGCGGGTTCTAGGAATGAGCAGTTCTTC. The rearrangement uses TRBV7-2 and TRBJ2-1, with 7 bases fitting TRBD2. J lost 7 bases, V lost 4 bases, and 10 bases had no gene match. CDR1 and CDR2 from the germline V gene are SGHTA and FQGNSA. The CDR3 is 15 residues long. Together with reference TRBV7-2 and TRBJ2-1, the CDR3 gives the full variable domain: GAGVSQSPSNKVTEKGKDVELRCDPISGHTALYWYRQSLGQGLEFLIYFQGNSAPDKSGLPSDRFSAERTGGSVSTLTIQRTQQEDSAVYLCASSSIAGSRNEQFFGPGTRLTVL.

The chain recombines TRBV7-8 with TRBJ2-1; TRBD2 aligns across 12 bases. V shed 5 bases, J shed 6 bases, and the junction held 8 bases outside the gene matches. Germline CDR1 SGHVS, CDR2 FQNEAQ. The length of the CDR3 is 16 residues. The CDR3 reads CASSLSETSGSNEQFF. In DNA form, the CDR3 reads TGTGCCAGCAGCCTTAGCGAGACTAGCGGGAGCAATGAGCAGTTCTTC.

The chain is built from TRBV5-1 and TRBJ1-2; 7 bases agree with TRBD1. The CDR3 sequence is 14 residues long. V was clipped by 0 bases and J by 2 bases; unmatched bases: 1. Germline V lookup: CDR1 SGHRS, CDR2 YFSETQ. The CDR3 region has the DNA TGCGCCAGCAGCTTGGGGGACAGCAACTATGGCTACACCTTC. It encodes CASSLGDSNYGYTF.

This chain links TRBV6-1 with TRBJ1-1; 8 nucleotides line up with TRBD1. CDR1 is MNHNS and CDR2 is SASEGT in the germline V gene. The CDR3 contains 14 residues. After removal of 4 bases from V and 3 bases from J, the junction contained 4 bases not matched to a gene. The CDR3 sequence is CASSVDRADTEAFF. The CDR3 nucleotides read TGTGCCAGCAGTGTGGACAGGGCGGACACTGAAGCTTTCTTT.

This clone has a single count. The chain carries TRBV6-5 and TRBJ1-1, with 7 bases fitting TRBD1. CDR3 size: 14 residues. Germline V gives CDR1 MNHEY, CDR2 SVGAGI. V shed 6 bases and J 0 bases; nucleotides not matched to a gene: 4. The CDR3 DNA reads TGTGCCAGCAGACCGGGACAGATGAACACTGAAGCTTTCTTT. Its translation is CASRPGQMNTEAFF.

The V and J genes are TRBV28 and TRBJ2-3, with D maybe TRBD2 (6 bases). V lost 6 bases and J 2 bases, leaving 15 bases between the germline ends. In germline, CDR1 is MDHEN, CDR2 SYDVKM. The CDR3 extends over 15 amino acids. The chain's CDR3 is CASRVGLLHTDTQYF. The CDR3 DNA follows: TGTGCCAGCAGGGTGGGACTGTTGCACACAGATACGCAGTATTTT.